This T cell receptor beta chain comes out of a study of blood T cells in healthy people across ages. The second PCR ran about 7 to 12 cycles with a sample-barcoded 5' primer and J-beta primers. Each CDR3 protein is one row after TCRdb ran MiXCR on the 5' RACE reads. The sample contains 380,000 or so distinct CDR3 sequences, 45% to 65% of which appear only once. Trimming shortened V by 3 bases and J by 6 bases, and 8 bases separated the two germline ends. Germline CDR1 reads DFQATT; CDR2 reads SNEGSKA (reference sequence). CDR3 length: 11 amino acids. The source is a man in his 60s in good health. V is TRBV20-1 and J is TRBJ2-5, with D maybe TRBD1 (5 bases). Sequencing was done on a sample of blood. The CDR3 DNA reads TGCAGTGCTAGGGCAGGGAAGACCCAGTACTTC. It codes for CSARAGKTQYF.